This TCR beta chain was identified during a study of blood T cell repertoires in COVID-19. Measured with immunoSEQ multiplex PCR; TCRdb has only the in-frame clones, and not every one. The profile covers approximately 360,000 clones, with around 83% appearing a single time and 5% to 6% taken by the ten largest. The germline V gene encodes CDR1 LGHNA and CDR2 YNFKEQ. The CDR3 is made up of 15 amino acids. With 5 bases clipped from V and 4 bases from J, the junction kept 4 bases outside the gene matches. The sequence came from a woman aged 45-59 years who had recovered from COVID-19. Sequencing was carried out using PBMCs or T cells enriched from blood (not recorded which). J is TRBJ2-3 and V is TRBV4-2; TRBD2 agrees at 12 bases. CDR3 in DNA: TGTGCCAGCAGCTACGGGACTAGCGGGTCAGATACGCAGTATTTT. This translates into CASSYGTSGSDTQYF.